Below are 25 T cell receptor beta chains sequenced from a single sample in a study of T cells in women clearing cervical HPV infection. Sequencing used immunoSEQ multiplex PCR; TCRdb keeps in-frame clones, though not all of them. Here the sample table reports about 32,000 clones. Sample: blood buffy coat. The receptors were sampled from a woman aged 18 to 69 with a cervical HPV16 infection that either progressed to CIN3+ or cleared (not recorded which).

A word on this clone: Sequencing ends 3 residues short of the CDR3 end; the germline J gene provides the rest. The chain joins TRBV18 to TRBJ1-3, with 7 bases that match TRBD1. With 3 bases clipped from V and 4 bases from J, the junction kept 9 bases outside the gene matches. The CDR3 length is 16 residues. Germline CDR1 reads KGHSH; CDR2 reads LQKENI. The CDR3 region is CASSPNDRVTGNTIYF. The CDR3 bases that were read are TGTGCCAGCTCACCTAACGACAGGGTGACCGGAAACACC.

A note on this clone: From the germline J gene comes the end of the CDR3, since the read stops 3 residues before it. The chain is built from TRBV19 and TRBJ1-1; weak D call: TRBD1 (6 bases). Trimming pared 5 bases from V and 4 bases from J, leaving 14 bases between. The germline V gene has CDR1 LNHDA and CDR2 SQIVND (reference sequence). This CDR3 contains 14 residues. CDR3 DNA, as far as it was read: TGTGCCAGTAGTGCCGGACAGCCGGGCACTGAA. Amino acid sequence: CASSAGQPGTE. The entire CDR3 protein is CASSAGQPGTEAFF.

To note about this clone: An end of the junction does not agree with germline; a read error may underlie this. The CDR3 end lies 3 residues beyond the end of the read and is filled in from the germline J gene. The chain has TRBV5-6 and TRBJ1-3; perhaps TRBD1 as D (5 bases). The V gene's germline CDR1 is SGHDT and CDR2 YYEEEE. The CDR3 runs to 14 residues. The CDR3 sequence is CASRGTGTSDTIYF. The covered CDR3 bases are TGTGCCAGCAGAGGTACGGGAACATCGGACACT.

A remark on this clone: The observed sequence ends 3 residues before the CDR3 terminus, with the missing tail filled in from the germline J gene. The V and J genes are TRBV11-1 and TRBJ1-2, with D maybe TRBD1 (5 bases). The length of the CDR3 is 13 residues. Per the germline V gene, CDR1 is SGHAT and CDR2 is FQDESV (reference sequence). The CDR3 spells CATQGLAGGVYTF. CDR3 bases read: TGTGCCACCCAGGGACTAGCGGGAGGGGTC.

Regarding this clone: An end of the junction differs from the germline gene, which may be a read error. The CDR3 goes on 3 residues after the read ends, and that part is filled in from the germline J gene. The V gene is TRBV11-2, the J gene TRBJ2-7; TRBD1 agrees at 7 bases. This CDR3 contains 15 residues. The germline gives CDR1 SGHAT, CDR2 FQNNGV. The CDR3 region is CASSLEGGWTYEQYF. CDR3 DNA, as far as it was read: TGTGCCAGCAGCCTAGAAGGGGGCTGGACCTACGAG.

Turning to this clone: The DNA ends 3 residues before the CDR3 does, and the rest of the CDR3 is filled in from the germline J gene. The rearrangement joins TRBV30 to TRBJ1-4; D ambiguous. Germline CDR1 and CDR2: GTSNPN and SVGIG (reference sequence). There are 15 residues in the CDR3. Trimming stripped 2 bases from V and 3 bases from J, with 13 bases between. Partial CDR3 DNA: TGTGCCTGGAGTCCATACACCTCCGCTAATGAAAAA. It codes for CAWSPYTSANEK. The whole CDR3 region reads CAWSPYTSANEKLFF.

In regard to this clone: The missing CDR3 end, 3 residues past where the read stops, is filled in from the germline J gene. V and J are TRBV5-1 and TRBJ2-7; the D gene could be TRBD1 or TRBD2 (6 bases each). Per the germline V gene, CDR1 is SGHRS and CDR2 is YFSETQ. Trimming removed 0 bases at V and 6 bases at J, with 13 bases between. This CDR3 has 14 amino acids. Incomplete CDR3 DNA: TGCGCCAGCAGCTTGGGGCGGGACACGAGCGAG. Its translation: CASSLGRDTSE. The complete CDR3 protein is CASSLGRDTSEQYF.

A remark on this clone: Coverage ceases 3 residues before the CDR3 finishes, and the germline J gene fills in the end. The chain is built from TRBV7-9 and TRBJ2-2; D is possibly TRBD1 (6 bases). Trimming removed 8 bases from V and 4 bases from J, with 14 bases in between. The CDR3 loop spans 14 amino acids. The germline V gene encodes CDR1 SEHNR and CDR2 FQNEAQ (reference sequence). Partial CDR3 DNA: TGTGCCAGCGCACACCAAGGGGGCACCGGGGAG. Translating it yields CASAHQGGTGE. The CDR3 as a whole reads CASAHQGGTGELFF.

As for this clone: Germline is not matched at one junction end, which may reflect a read error. The read halts 3 residues ahead of the CDR3 end, with the missing end drawn from the germline J gene. V usage is TRBV4-1 and J usage is TRBJ2-5; 7 nucleotides agree with TRBD2. Germline CDR1 is MGHRA and CDR2 is YSYEKL. This CDR3 has 16 residues. The CDR3 is CTSSQPGTTPQETQYF. Partial CDR3 DNA: TGCACCAGCAGCCAACCCGGGACTACCCCTCAAGAGACC.

As concerns this clone: The sequence runs out 3 residues before the end of the CDR3; the remainder is reconstructed from the germline J gene. The V call is TRBV14, the J call TRBJ2-7, with 7 bases identical to TRBD2. The CDR3 contains 13 residues. V lost 1 base and J lost 6; bases outside the gene matches: 3. Germline CDR1 reads SGHDN; CDR2 reads FVKESK. The CDR3 region is CASSQGGGGEQYF. The DNA read from the CDR3 is TGTGCCAGCAGCCAAGGTGGGGGGGGCGAG.

Concerning this clone itself: Coverage ceases 3 residues before the CDR3 finishes, and the germline J gene fills in the end. The chain recombines TRBV12-5 with TRBJ2-7; a possible D gene is TRBD2 (6 bases). This CDR3 has 14 residues. CDR1 is LGHNT and CDR2 is FRNRAP in the germline V gene. Trimming took off 0 bases at V and 6 bases at J, with 12 bases between the two ends. This CDR3 reads CASGLVPQGGEQYF. The sequenced part of the CDR3 DNA is TGTGCTAGTGGTTTGGTACCTCAGGGAGGCGAG. Full variable domain (missing parts from reference TRBV12-5 and TRBJ2-7): DARVTQTPRHKVTEMGQEVTMRCQPILGHNTVFWYRQTMMQGLELLAYFRNRAPLDDSGMPKDRFSAEMPDATLATLKIQPSEPRDSAVYFCASGLVPQGGEQYFGPGTRLTVT.

The CDR3 region is CASSIDLIRGRAFF. CDR3 DNA, as far as it was read: TGTGCCAGTAGTATAGATCTCATTAGGGGTCGA. The V and J genes are TRBV19 and TRBJ1-1, with D possibly matching TRBD1 (5 bases). From the germline J gene comes the end of the CDR3, since the read stops 3 residues before it. The CDR3 runs 14 residues. Germline CDR1 is LNHDA and CDR2 is SQIVND (reference sequence). The whole variable domain, filled in from reference TRBV19 and TRBJ1-1, reads DGGITQSPKYLFRKEGQNVTLSCEQNLNHDAMYWYRQDPGQGLRLIYYSQIVNDFQKGDIAEGYSVSREKKESFPLTVTSAQKNPTAFYLCASSIDLIRGRAFFGQGTRLTVV.

About this clone itself: The read halts 3 residues ahead of the CDR3 end, with the missing end drawn from the germline J gene. The genes are TRBV7-3 and TRBJ2-1; 7 bases are a match to TRBD2. Germline V gives CDR1 SGHTA, CDR2 FQGTGA. The J segment lost 5 bases and the V segment lost 5 bases, leaving 18 bases of the junction unmatched. CDR3 size: 18 residues. This chain's CDR3 is CASSPTASGPGSNNEQFF. Partial CDR3 DNA: TGTGCCAGCAGCCCCACAGCTAGCGGCCCCGGTTCTAACAATGAG.

A note on this clone: The CDR3 end is not reached by the read, which stops 3 residues before it; the germline J gene fills it in. The chain uses TRBV14 and TRBJ1-2; weak D call: TRBD1 (6 bases). V was cut by 6 bases and J by 4 bases, with 12 bases left in between. The CDR3 has 13 residues. CDR1 is SGHDN, CDR2 FVKESK, per germline. CDR3 loop: CASRSTGTYGYTF. CDR3 DNA, as far as it was read: TGTGCCAGCAGAAGTACAGGGACCTATGGC.

About this clone: The DNA ends 3 residues before the CDR3 does, and the rest of the CDR3 is filled in from the germline J gene. The J gene is TRBJ1-3, the V gene TRBV11-3, with TRBD1 identical over 10 bases. The length of the CDR3 is 15 residues. Germline CDR1 reads SGHNT; CDR2 reads YENEEA. After removal of 5 bases from V and 7 bases from J, the junction contained 8 bases not matched to a gene. CDR3 in amino acids: CASSDNPGQGNTIYF. Incomplete CDR3 DNA: TGTGCCAGCAGCGACAATCCGGGACAGGGGAACACC.

In regard to this clone: Coverage ceases 3 residues before the CDR3 finishes, and the germline J gene fills in the end. This chain links TRBV7-8 with TRBJ2-1, with 9 bases aligning to TRBD1. V gave up 5 bases and J gave up 5 bases; unmatched junction bases: 10. Looked up from germline, CDR1 is SGHVS and CDR2 is FQNEAQ. The CDR3 is 16 residues long. The covered CDR3 bases are TGTGCCAGCAGCCTCGAGCCCAGGACAGGGGACAATGAG. Its translation is CASSLEPRTGDNE. The full CDR3 is CASSLEPRTGDNEQFF.

With regard to this clone: The read is 3 residues too short to cover the CDR3 end, so that end is filled in from the germline J gene. V and J are TRBV7-8 and TRBJ1-2, with 8 bases lining up with TRBD1. The CDR3 runs 14 residues. Germline CDR1 and CDR2: SGHVS and FQNEAQ. CDR3 residues: CASSYRDRMNDYTF. The sequenced part of the CDR3 DNA is TGTGCCAGCAGCTACCGGGACAGGATGAACGAC.

In the case of this clone: The CDR3 end lies 3 residues beyond the end of the read and is filled in from the germline J gene. V usage is TRBV6-1 and J usage is TRBJ2-3, with TRBD1 as a possible D gene (6 bases). The CDR3 has 16 amino acids. CDR1 is MNHNS, CDR2 SASEGT, per germline. Trimming left V 4 bases short and J 1 base short, with 15 bases between. This CDR3 is CASSGGTRQGTDTQYF. The DNA read from the CDR3 is TGTGCCAGCAGTGGAGGGACACGACAGGGCACAGATACG.

A note on this clone: The DNA ends 3 residues before the CDR3 does, and the rest of the CDR3 is filled in from the germline J gene. This sequence joins TRBV18 and TRBJ1-2, with 8 bases that match TRBD1. Germline V gene lookup returns CDR1 KGHSH and CDR2 LQKENI. This CDR3 has 16 amino acids. The sequenced CDR3 bases are TGTGCCAGCTCACTGGTGGCAGGGGGCTTCACAGATACC. It specifies CASSLVAGGFTDT. The CDR3 in its entirety is CASSLVAGGFTDTYTF.

Comment on this clone: The read is 3 residues too short to cover the CDR3 end, so that end is filled in from the germline J gene. The chain uses TRBV20-1 and TRBJ2-5; D might be TRBD2 (5 bases). Per the germline V gene, CDR1 is DFQATT and CDR2 is SNEGSKA (reference sequence). This CDR3 is 12 amino acids long. Trimming took off 5 bases at V and 3 bases at J, with 10 bases between the two ends. Partial CDR3 DNA: TGCAGTGCTGGTTTACTAGAAGAGACC. Translating gives CSAGLLEET. The CDR3 in its entirety is CSAGLLEETQYF.

Comment on this clone: The read finishes 3 residues shy of the CDR3 end, and the germline J gene is used to complete it. This chain uses TRBV19 with TRBJ1-4, with D possibly being TRBD1 (6 bases). CDR1 is LNHDA, CDR2 SQIVND, per germline (reference sequence). The V and J ends lost 2 bases and 6 bases respectively, with 13 bases between them. The CDR3 is made up of 15 amino acids. The CDR3 here is CASSISQGTDEKLFF. The DNA read from the CDR3 is TGTGCCAGTAGTATAAGTCAGGGGACGGATGAAAAA. Full variable domain (outside the CDR3, taken from reference TRBV19 and TRBJ1-4): DGGITQSPKYLFRKEGQNVTLSCEQNLNHDAMYWYRQDPGQGLRLIYYSQIVNDFQKGDIAEGYSVSREKKESFPLTVTSAQKNPTAFYLCASSISQGTDEKLFFGSGTQLSVL.

As for this clone: The missing CDR3 end, 3 residues past where the read stops, is filled in from the germline J gene. The V gene is TRBV30, the J gene TRBJ1-5; TRBD1 might be the D (5 bases). The CDR3 spans 16 residues. CDR1 and CDR2 (germline): GTSNPN, SVGIG (reference sequence). Trimming cost V 0 bases and J 2 bases, with 14 bases left between them. The CDR3 here is CAWSVGVISRNQPQHF. The sequenced part of the CDR3 DNA is TGTGCCTGGAGTGTAGGGGTTATTAGTCGCAATCAGCCC.

With regard to this clone: The read halts 3 residues ahead of the CDR3 end, with the missing end drawn from the germline J gene. The rearrangement joins TRBV20-1 to TRBJ2-1; 7 nucleotides align to TRBD2. This CDR3 contains 15 residues. Trimming cost V 5 bases and J 0 bases; bases outside gene matches: 7. Germline CDR1 is DFQATT and CDR2 is SNEGSKA (reference sequence). This CDR3 reads CSAFRLAGSYNEQFF. The DNA read from the CDR3 is TGCAGTGCTTTTAGACTAGCTGGCTCCTACAATGAG.

The CDR3 sequence is CASSLTDTYTF. The CDR3 DNA, read in part, is TGTGCCAGCAGCTTAACAGATACC. This sequence joins TRBV7-2 and TRBJ1-2; D not resolved. The CDR3 goes on 3 residues after the read ends, and that part is filled in from the germline J gene. Germline V gene lookup returns CDR1 SGHTA and CDR2 FQGNSA. CDR3 length equals 11 residues.

On this clone itself: The sequenced fragment ends 3 residues before the CDR3 boundary, so the rest is inferred from the germline J gene. The V gene is TRBV5-1, the J gene TRBJ2-7, with 9 bases fitting TRBD2. Germline trimming cut 2 bases from V and 1 base from J; bases unmatched to any gene: 1. CDR1 SGHRS and CDR2 YFSETQ come from the germline V gene. The CDR3 totals 14 residues. CDR3 DNA, as far as it was read: TGCGCCAGCAGCTTACTAGCGGGTTCCTACGAG. Translated: CASSLLAGSYE. The whole CDR3 protein is CASSLLAGSYEQYF.